A single sample gave rise to the 21 T cell receptor beta chains below, sequenced in a study of blood T cell repertoires in COVID-19. Repertoires were generated with immunoSEQ multiplex PCR, while TCRdb's copy carries only in-frame clones and drops some. The repertoire includes fewer than 350,000 clones, about 86% of them detected once, and about an eighth sits in the top ten. The sequencing sample was made of peripheral blood. Receptors originate from a woman aged 30 to 39 with COVID-19, enrolled during active disease.

The chain is built from TRBV27 and TRBJ1-2, with 9 positions matching TRBD1. V lost 5 bases and J lost 8; bases outside the gene matches: 12. Germline CDR1 reads MNHEY; CDR2 reads SMNVEV (reference sequence). The CDR3 has 15 residues. The CDR3 DNA reads TGTGCCAGCAGTCTCGCCCCGGGACAGGGTAGCGGCTACACCTTC. It yields the protein CASSLAPGQGSGYTF.

The chain carries TRBV2 and TRBJ1-2, with D perhaps matching TRBD1 (6 bases). The length of the CDR3 is 13 residues. Germline values: CDR1 SNHLY, CDR2 FYNNEI. V was shortened by 4 bases and J by 7 bases, with 13 bases between the two germline ends. CDR3 region: CASSVQGSGGYTF. In nucleotides, the CDR3 is TGTGCCAGCAGTGTACAGGGCTCGGGTGGCTACACCTTC. Full variable domain (outside the CDR3, taken from reference TRBV2 and TRBJ1-2): EPEVTQTPSHQVTQMGQEVILRCVPISNHLYFYWYRQILGQKVEFLVSFYNNEISEKSEIFDDQFSVERPDGSNFTLKIRSTKLEDSAMYFCASSVQGSGGYTFGSGTRLTVV.

The chain links TRBV5-4 to TRBJ2-7; 8 nucleotides agree with TRBD2. The CDR3 contains 12 residues. The V and J ends lost 4 bases and 5 bases, in that order; junction bases with no gene match: 2. Looked up from germline, CDR1 is SGHNT and CDR2 is YYREEE (reference sequence). The CDR3 region is CASSPGGDEQYF. CDR3 bases: TGTGCCAGCAGCCCCGGGGGGGACGAGCAGTACTTC. Complete variable domain (other parts from reference TRBV5-4 and TRBJ2-7): ETGVTQSPTHLIKTRGQQVTLRCSSQSGHNTVSWYQQALGQGPQFIFQYYREEENGRGNFPPRFSGLQFPNYSSELNVNALELDDSALYLCASSPGGDEQYFGPGTRLTVT.

The chain couples TRBV2 to TRBJ1-1; D is perhaps TRBD1 (5 bases). Germline V gives CDR1 SNHLY, CDR2 FYNNEI. V lost 6 bases and J 6 bases, leaving 8 bases between the germline ends. CDR3 length: 11 residues. The CDR3 is CASRMTAEAFF. The CDR3 nucleotides read TGTGCCAGCAGAATGACAGCTGAAGCTTTCTTT.

This clone turned up a few times. The chain recombines TRBV19 with TRBJ1-1, with 9 bases matching TRBD1. Germline-derived CDR1 and CDR2 are LNHDA and SQIVND (reference sequence). This CDR3 spans 12 amino acids. V trimming: 2 bases; J trimming: 11 bases; junction bases outside the gene matches: 3. Here the CDR3 reads CASSITGGSAFF. The CDR3 nucleotides read TGTGCCAGTAGTATAACAGGGGGCAGTGCTTTCTTT. Full variable domain (rest looked up from reference TRBV19 and TRBJ1-1): DGGITQSPKYLFRKEGQNVTLSCEQNLNHDAMYWYRQDPGQGLRLIYYSQIVNDFQKGDIAEGYSVSREKKESFPLTVTSAQKNPTAFYLCASSITGGSAFFGQGTRLTVV.

The chain couples TRBV4-1 to TRBJ1-5; D remains unclear. The CDR3 spans 14 residues. The V gene's germline CDR1 is MGHRA and CDR2 YSYEKL. Trimming shortened V by 5 bases and J by 8 bases, and 16 bases separated the two germline ends. CDR3 nucleotides: TGCGCCAGCAGCGAGGGCCAGGACGGTAAGCCCCAGCATTTT. Amino acids: CASSEGQDGKPQHF.

The rearrangement links TRBV20-1 to TRBJ2-1; the match to TRBD2 covers 9 bases. Trimming at V came to 3 bases and at J to 0 bases, leaving 3 bases not matched to a gene. There are 15 residues in the CDR3. The germline V gene has CDR1 DFQATT and CDR2 SNEGSKA (reference sequence). CDR3 nucleotide sequence: TGCAGTGCTAGTTTGCGGGGGGGCTCCTACAATGAGCAGTTCTTC. The encoded protein is CSASLRGGSYNEQFF.

This clone was observed a handful of times. The chain links TRBV2 to TRBJ1-5, with TRBD1 matching over 8 bases. V trimming: 6 bases; J trimming: 5 bases; junction bases outside the gene matches: 3. Germline V gene lookup returns CDR1 SNHLY and CDR2 FYNNEI. The CDR3 length is 13 residues. The CDR3, as DNA: TGTGCCAGCAGGGACAGGGTATATCAGCCCCAGCATTTT. Protein sequence: CASRDRVYQPQHF.

The V call is TRBV4-1, the J call TRBJ2-7; D gene unclear. The germline CDR1 and CDR2 sequences are MGHRA and YSYEKL. The CDR3 length is 14 residues. The ends were cut back, 8 bases at V and 2 bases at J, with 16 bases in the middle. The CDR3 DNA is TGCGCCAGCGCGGCGAAGTACCCACCCTACGAGCAGTACTTC. This sequence encodes CASAAKYPPYEQYF.

The CDR3 region has the DNA TGTGCCACAACAGGGAGTGTTTCTTATGGCTACACCTTC. Residues: CATTGSVSYGYTF. The rearrangement links TRBV10-3 to TRBJ1-2; TRBD1 might be the D (6 bases). Trimming took off 10 bases at V and 5 bases at J, with 17 bases between the two ends. Germline CDR1 reads ENHRY; CDR2 reads SYGVKD. The CDR3 sequence is 13 residues long.

This sequence joins TRBV7-9 and TRBJ2-7; 7 bases fit TRBD1. Germline assignment: CDR1 SEHNR and CDR2 FQNEAQ (reference sequence). The CDR3 loop spans 13 amino acids. Germline trimming cut 9 bases from V and 3 bases from J; bases unmatched to any gene: 8. The CDR3 region has the DNA TGTGCCAGTATGGGACAGAGAAACTACGAGCAGTACTTC. Translation gives CASMGQRNYEQYF.

This clone was seen just once. The J gene is TRBJ1-1, the V gene TRBV12-3 or TRBV12-4; D gene uncertain. The CDR3 loop spans 11 amino acids. V was shortened by 10 bases and J by 2 bases, with 8 bases between the two germline ends. As DNA, the CDR3 is TGTGCCACCAGAATAAACACTGAAGCTTTCTTT. Protein product: CATRINTEAFF.

The genes are TRBV3-1 (or the pseudogene TRBV3-2) and TRBJ2-6, with TRBD1 as a possible D gene (6 bases). CDR1 is LGHDT, CDR2 YNNKEL, per germline (reference sequence). The CDR3 contains 13 residues. The V end was cut by 5 bases, the J end by 13 bases, with 15 bases between. CDR3 sequence: CASSILQGGVLTF. DNA for the CDR3: TGTGCCAGCAGCATCCTACAGGGCGGGGTCCTGACTTTC.

This clone was picked up a small number of times. This chain joins TRBV3-1 (or the pseudogene TRBV3-2) and TRBJ1-2; the match to TRBD1 covers 7 bases. CDR1 and CDR2 (germline): LGHDT, YNNKEL (reference sequence). V shed 3 bases and J 2 bases; nucleotides not matched to a gene: 6. The CDR3 totals 15 residues. This chain's CDR3 is CASSQTGWANYGYTF. The CDR3 DNA is TGTGCCAGCAGCCAGACAGGGTGGGCCAACTATGGCTACACCTTC.

The chain recombines TRBV5-1 with TRBJ1-1, with D hard to call. The germline V and J ends were trimmed by 2 bases and 1 base, with 9 bases remaining between them. The CDR3 spans 14 residues. CDR1 and CDR2 from the germline V gene are SGHRS and YFSETQ. The CDR3 loop reads CASSFEGGNTEAFF. The CDR3 DNA reads as TGCGCCAGCAGCTTCGAAGGAGGGAACACTGAAGCTTTCTTT.

This chain connects TRBV5-1 to TRBJ1-1; tentative D call: TRBD1 (5 bases). Germline loops: CDR1 SGHRS, CDR2 YFSETQ. V lost 1 base, J lost 0 bases, and 13 bases lay in between. The CDR3 has 16 amino acids. CDR3 nucleotides: TGCGCCAGCAGCTTGATGGGGCCCGGAGTGAACACTGAAGCTTTCTTT. Amino acids: CASSLMGPGVNTEAFF. Using reference TRBV5-1 and TRBJ1-1 for the parts outside the CDR3, the full variable domain is KAGVTQTPRYLIKTRGQQVTLSCSPISGHRSVSWYQQTPGQGLQFLFEYFSETQRNKGNFPGRFSGRQFSNSRSEMNVSTLELGDSALYLCASSLMGPGVNTEAFFGQGTRLTVV.

This chain uses TRBV6-5 with TRBJ2-1; D call uncertain. Per germline, CDR1 MNHEY and CDR2 SVGAGI. Trimming stripped 2 bases from V and 6 bases from J, with 8 bases between. This CDR3 region has 13 residues. This CDR3 is CASSYARGNEQFF. The CDR3 nucleotides are TGTGCCAGCAGTTACGCGAGAGGCAATGAGCAGTTCTTC.

The rearrangement links TRBV11-2 to TRBJ2-2; 7 nucleotides align to TRBD2. The CDR3 sequence is 17 residues long. The germline CDR1 and CDR2 sequences are SGHAT and FQNNGV. V lost 7 bases and J lost 2; bases outside the gene matches: 13. The CDR3 DNA reads as TGTGCCAGCACCATCTTGGGGGGGGTTGAAAACACCGGGGAGCTGTTTTTT. Translation: CASTILGGVENTGELFF.

The V and J genes are TRBV12-5 and TRBJ2-3; 7 bases align to TRBD2. CDR3 length equals 14 residues. J was trimmed by 6 bases and V by 5 bases; bases with no gene match: 8. Looked up from germline, CDR1 is LGHNT and CDR2 is FRNRAP. DNA of the CDR3: TGTGCTAGTGGTCTTTCCCATAGCGGGGATACGCAGTATTTT. Translated: CASGLSHSGDTQYF.

This chain uses TRBV12-3 or TRBV12-4 with TRBJ1-5, with D possibly being TRBD1 (5 bases). This CDR3 has 13 residues. The V end lost 5 bases, the J end lost 6 bases, and 11 bases lay between the germline ends. CDR3 residues: CASSTEGFQPQHF. The DNA of the CDR3 is TGTGCCAGCAGTACGGAGGGGTTTCAGCCCCAGCATTTT.

The genes are TRBV29-1 and TRBJ2-1, with D perhaps matching TRBD1 (7 bases). V was trimmed by 7 bases and J by 4 bases, leaving 14 bases between them. The CDR3 extends over 13 amino acids. Germline CDR1 SQVTM, CDR2 ANQGSEA. The CDR3 loop reads CSGGRGAYNEQFF. Here the CDR3 DNA reads TGCAGCGGTGGCAGGGGGGCTTACAATGAGCAGTTCTTC.